The entry that follows covers one T cell receptor beta chain sequence. This clone came up a few times. Its antigen specificity is not known. No clone much larger than this one lies a single base away; base qualities are absent. CDR1 and CDR2, looked up from the germline V gene (reference sequence), are SEHNR and FQNEAQ. The germline V end is reduced by 5 bases and the J end by 5 bases; junction bases left unmatched: 10. The CDR3 contains 18 residues, cysteine and phenylalanine counted. This entry keeps only the CDR3 DNA: 54 bases, framed from base 1. This specimen comes from a study of cytomegalovirus exposure and HLA in healthy donors listed by TCRdb under 2017. General notes on the study: An earlier analysis of approximately 590 of the donors reported 250 to 350 Gb of sequence data and 117 million unique TCR beta sequences from approximately 180 million T cells. About 280 gigabases of sequencing data and tens of millions of unique TCR sequences were included in an early release covering 550 to 800 HLA-typed donors. The genetic ancestry cluster associated with self-reported Caucasian donors included over 80% of the roughly 400 genotyped donors. The study was designed to test whether signatures of past pathogen exposure could be identified by cataloging public T cell receptors. The study used immunosequencing to profile the T cell repertoires of some 600 subjects and linked those repertoires to cytomegalovirus serostatus. In addition to the first cohort of around 670 subjects, a separate validation cohort of approximately 110 different subjects was used. To predict cytomegalovirus infection status, the study brought together high-throughput TCR immunosequencing, statistical association of individual TCRs with disease status, and machine learning. A later analysis re-analyzed previously published TCR beta repertoires from roughly 630 donors and added high-resolution HLA genotyping to study TCR occurrence patterns. Rather than using new phenotypic data, the later analysis identified candidate immune exposures from TCR beta sequences and from how often those sequences occurred across donors. An earlier analysis of 500 to 750 of the donors applied high-throughput TCR beta sequencing to assess whether each TCR beta V gene segment acted as functional or pseudogenic. Donor age, sex, ethnicity and CMV serostatus were collected together with the repertoire data. In a later genetic analysis, genome-wide SNP genotypes for about three fifths of the 666 donors were used, and that subset was treated as a discovery cohort. Every discovery cohort repertoire had been produced on one sequencing platform. Both class I and class II loci were covered by HLA typing, at four-digit resolution. The number of typed donors differed by locus: roughly 629-640 for A, B, C, DRB1 and DQB1; 522 for DQA1; approximately 600 for DPA1; and about 470 for DPB1. Roughly 5 DR-DQ haplotypes were handled as single units for association and clustering, since linkage in the cohort was strong. Across some 400 genotyped donors of the cohort, an average of roughly 230,000 unique TCR beta nucleotide sequences per donor were sequenced, and approximately 19% of those sequences were non-productive. The full study reports these points: In a later analysis, several top co-occurrence clusters were reported to appear linked to parvovirus B19, influenza, CMV and Epstein-Barr virus. The 87-base-pair reads could not distinguish some IMGT-functional V segments, including TRBV6-2 and TRBV6-3, so those segments were excluded. Linkage disequilibrium might explain the correlated functional status among segregating V segments, but an unknown experimental factor could not be ruled out. While some public TCRs were present in many individuals, most TCR sequences turned up only very rarely across donors. Only TCR beta chains were sequenced in this cohort, and the absence of alpha or paired-chain data limited detectable features. A later genetic analysis reported fewer N-insertions in productive TCRs among donors in an Asian-associated ancestry cluster than the roughly 700-donor mean. When HLA alleles, especially DR and DQ, strongly co-occurred, attributing TCR associations to individual alleles was difficult. An earlier analysis of approximately 530 of the donors showed that most TCR beta V segments appeared in productive rearrangements either about 90% or about 30% of the time, which broadly matched IMGT annotations. A cluster of highly shared sequence variants was judged likely to be a technical artifact of the sequencing pipeline. In a later analysis, TCR association rates were found to vary across HLA loci, with the most associated TCRs seen for DRB1 alleles and the fewest for HLA-C alleles. Compared with equally common non-associated chains, HLA-associated TCR beta chains in a later analysis were more clonally expanded and had lower generation probabilities. The only immune exposure information available for the cohort was CMV serostatus. A later analysis found that most CMV-associated TCR beta chains appeared HLA-restricted, with HLA associations seemingly driven largely by CMV exposure. Sequencing depth was assumed to be roughly uniform across donors in the presence/absence analyses, though that assumption may not hold. The authors suggested that the approach could potentially be extended to other disease states and immunological phenotypes. The classifier was reported to diagnose cytomegalovirus status with high specificity and sensitivity in both the original cohort and the validation cohort. In vitro tests confirmed that a few of the cytomegalovirus-associated TCR beta chains recognize cytomegalovirus antigens. A further reported finding was that TCR beta sequences accurately predicted the HLA-A and HLA-B alleles for most subjects in the first cohort. Because HLA typing was missing for some donors at each locus, association tests included only the typed subset. V-gene and J-gene trimming of TCR beta chains was associated with a missense DCLRE1C variant in a later genetic analysis, and the association was replicated in an independent cohort. Because counts were too low, about 18 rarely observed V segments, including chromosome 9 orphons, were left out of the earlier analysis of 587 of the donors. At a false discovery rate of 0.05, a later analysis linked some 18,000 TCR beta sequences to specific HLA alleles. In the study, around 150 TCR beta chains were listed as associated with cytomegalovirus.

The library was prepared using the immunoSEQ multiplex PCR assay. For the multiplex PCR, a mixture combining 60 forward primers for TCR Vbeta segments and 13 reverse primers for TCR Jbeta segments was used. A multiplex PCR assay on genomic DNA amplified the CDR3 region of rearranged TCR beta genes. On the Illumina HiSeq System, the amplified TCR beta libraries were sequenced as 87-base-pair reads. For the original study's pipeline: Across the 666 repertoires, a later analysis counted tens of millions of unique TCR beta chains, around 10 million of which were shared by at least two donors. To remove PCR and sequencing errors, raw reads were error-corrected and collapsed into unique sequences using a nearest-neighbor algorithm that merged closely related sequences. CDR3 sequences were aligned to IMGT reference sequences to assign V, D and J gene segments. For a sequence to be retained, a match of at least six nucleotides was required to both a V gene segment and a J gene segment. A rearrangement was called productive if the CDR3 had no stop codons and remained in frame with V and J, and every other rearrangement was called non-productive. Following IMGT convention, CDR3 was defined as the stretch from the second conserved V-encoded cysteine to the conserved J-encoded phenylalanine. Sequences without an unambiguous match to a single V gene segment were excluded from the earlier analysis of about 600 of the donors. An earlier analysis of about 590 of the donors classified V segments as functional when productive rearrangements were above 56.7% and as segregating when the standard deviation between donors was above 5%. A statistical classification framework was developed to diagnose cytomegalovirus status using the catalog of TCR beta chain sequences. V and J gene assignment, in a later analysis, came from comparing TCR nucleotide sequences with IMGT/GENE-DB human TR gene sequences. The TCRdist pipeline was used in a later analysis to assign CDR3 sequences and most-parsimonious VDJ recombination scenarios. A later analysis defined each TCR beta chain by its CDR3 amino acid sequence plus V-gene family, and excluded reads lacking a unique V-gene family. To address suspected cross-contamination and a sequencing artifact, a later analysis removed a few hundred highly shared, low-generation-probability nucleotide sequences. In a later analysis, a clonal expansion index for each public chain was calculated from normalized within-repertoire ranks of inferred template counts. Generation probabilities in a later analysis came from a VDJ recombination model fitted to out-of-frame rearrangements, and those results were checked against IGoR. In a later analysis, TCR-TCR, TCR-HLA and TCR-CMV co-occurrence was scored with hypergeometric tests, and a repertoire-size bias correction was applied to TCR pairs. To estimate false discovery rates, a later analysis permuted the HLA or CMV assignments 20 times. In a later analysis, co-occurring TCRs were grouped using DBSCAN, with TCRdist sequence similarity added in when clustering inside HLA-allele-positive subsets. Repertoires with fewer than 30,000 or more than 120,000 public chains were left out of co-occurrence clustering, as were four to six repertoires with anomalous nucleotide sharing. In TCRdb, the immuneACCESS table is reduced to in-frame sequences with V and J assigned. These tables do not hold every clone; where another copy was compared, an unresolved V gene accounts for under half, and the others remain unexplained. The V and J calls and clone size were taken over from that table, and D and trimming were inferred from the DNA. Counted in this sample were around 150,000 clones; about 64% of them appeared once. The ten top clones hold less than 1.5% of the sample.

The cohort was made up of 650 to 700 healthy bone marrow donors. At the time of sampling, all cohort members were nominally healthy, though unrecorded immune exposures were likely present. The donor tested CMV seronegative and was one of the 352 seronegative cohort members. Each donor provided a peripheral blood sample, and peripheral blood mononuclear cells were used for TCR beta sequencing. Genomic DNA was extracted from the blood cell samples with the Qiagen DNeasy Blood Extraction Kit. The source of this sequence is a man aged 45-60 years in good health and CMV-seronegative. The chain is encoded by TRBV7-9 joined to TRBJ2-3, and 16 bases in between align with TRBD2. Sequencing was carried out using PBMCs. The DNA is TGTGCCAGCAGCATACCGGGACTAGCGGGGGGGCAGGGAGATACGCAGTATTTT. The encoded protein is CASSIPGLAGGQGDTQYF. The reference TRBV7-9 and TRBJ2-3 proteins fill in what lies around the CDR3, so the full variable domain reads DTGVSQNPRHKITKRGQNVTFRCDPISEHNRLYWYRQTLGQGPEFLTYFQNEAQLEKSRLLSDRFSAERPKGSFSTLEIQRTEQGDSAMYLCASSIPGLAGGQGDTQYFGPGTRLTVL.